This T cell receptor beta chain came from a study of blood T cell repertoires in COVID-19. Germline CDR1 SEHNR, CDR2 FQNEAQ (reference sequence). V lost 1 base to trimming and J lost 3 bases, with 7 bases between them. The CDR3 length is 14 residues. As processed by the authors: Researchers report that nucleated cell counts were estimated from reference gene primer amplification. TCRdb's table, derived via immunoSEQ multiplex PCR, lists solely in-frame clones and lacks some. From that table come the V and J calls and clone size; the DNA was used to work out D and trimming. The table shows under 200,000 clones, with around 87% occurring only once.

Specimen: peripheral blood. V usage is TRBV7-9 and J usage is TRBJ1-5; D unclear. This receptor was taken from a man aged 18 to 29 with active or convalescent COVID-19. This CDR3 reads CASSLDGSNQPQHF. DNA for the CDR3: TGTGCCAGCAGCTTAGACGGGTCCAATCAGCCCCAGCATTTT.